This entry features one T cell receptor (beta chain) sequence. Antigen specificity is unknown. This specimen comes from a study of vaccination and CD4 T cells after COVID-19. Treatment given: approximately nine-day PBMC culture with coronavirus spike peptide pools or control peptides (ViraFEST assay). An unexposed donor provided the CD4+ T cells, which were collected before the COVID-19 pandemic (2011-2018). Researchers challenged CD4+ T cells from unexposed donors with SARS-CoV-2 S/N and four cold-coronavirus spikes, cells permitting. The study sequenced cultured CD4+ T cell DNA using the Oncomine TCR Beta short-read assay. Someone extracted genomic DNA from cultured CD4+ T cells. TCRdb re-called the PCR reads with MiXCR, one entry per CDR3 protein. This sample has 7,000 to 8,500 distinct CDR3 sequences, with roughly 53% found just once. Whole-study results and caveats: There was no significant change from about 20 to 38 median reactive clonotypes. Convalescent patients saw a median about 85% of their reactive clones show up only after vaccination.

The ends were cut back, 5 bases at V and 1 base at J, with 12 bases in the middle. This CDR3 comprises 15 residues. CDR1 LNHDA and CDR2 SQIVND come from the germline V gene (reference sequence). The chain carries TRBV19 and TRBJ1-5; the D gene is possibly TRBD1 (6 bases). Sequencing was performed on CD4+ T cells from blood, cultured in vitro. This TCR came from a human donor in good health. The CDR3 DNA sequence: TGTGCCAGTAGTTGGGCAGGGGTAAGCAATCAGCCCCAGCATTTT. This translates into CASSWAGVSNQPQHF.